The present entry profiles one TCR beta chain with its context. The antigen it recognizes is unknown. Per-nucleotide qualities are absent, and no much larger clonotype sits a single base away. TCRbeta CDR3 regions were amplified from genomic DNA by means of the immunoSEQ Assay, a bias-controlled multiplex PCR. The study's own analysis went as follows. The number of nucleated cells in each sample was estimated from the amplification of reference gene primers within the assay. Sequence reads were collapsed and filtered to measure the absolute abundance of every unique TCRbeta CDR3 rearrangement. For each sample, productive Simpson clonality was calculated by taking the square root of Simpson's diversity index across productive rearrangements. The immuneACCESS repertoire file appears here via TCRdb, limited to in-frame rearrangements. These files lack a portion of the clones; in checked studies, under half of the deficit traces to unresolved V genes, and the cause of the others is not known. That table gives V, J and clone size, and the DNA gave D and trimming. For this sample the table gives 100,000 or so clones, of which 88% were detected only once. Roughly 6.5% of the sample is in the top ten clones.

The germline V gene sets CDR1 to MNHNS and CDR2 to SASEGT. Its CDR3 holds 16 amino acids, cysteine through phenylalanine. The entry retains the CDR3 DNA only, 48 bases that are in frame from base 1. V has 2 bases trimmed and J has 7 bases trimmed; junction bases matching no gene number 5. This sample is drawn from a study of blood T cell repertoires in COVID-19 (dated by TCRdb to the early 2020s). Notes on the research overall: Collaborator samples came from the United States, Italy and Spain and covered acute and convalescent phases of COVID-19. Nearly every sample came with metadata listing a de-identified subject ID, COVID-19 status, age in years and sex. The repertoires were released in a freely available public database meant as a resource for research on the immune response to SARS-CoV-2. The samples were drawn from two sources: the first 160 participants of the ongoing ImmuneRACE study, and fewer than 1,500 subjects contributed by 6 global collaborators. The dataset comprised deeply sampled blood TCRbeta repertoires from subjects exposed to, actively infected with, or recovered from COVID-19. The prospective study material was composed of cDNA or gDNA derived from T cells, B-cell-depleted T cells, or PBMCs. Where available, HLA class I and class II types were obtained from metadata supplied by the sample provider rather than from assay-based typing. Beyond this particular receptor, the publication reports: The amount of clinical and demographic metadata varied by source and participant and was provided uncurated.

Collaborating institutions collected whole blood in K2EDTA tubes following their own protocols. For TCRbeta analysis, collaborator samples were shipped as frozen whole blood, as isolated PBMCs, or as DNA extracted from either sample type. Material for sequencing was peripheral blood. This chain is built from TRBV6-1 and TRBJ1-6; TRBD1 agrees with 10 junctional bases. The TCR comes from a woman between 55 and 75 years old with acute or convalescent COVID-19. The bases are TGTGCCAGCAGTGAACAGGGACAGGGGAGGAATTCACCCCTCCACTTT. Its protein product is CASSEQGQGRNSPLHF.